The 14 T cell receptor beta chains given below trace back to one sample, sequenced in a study of blood T cell repertoires in COVID-19 (TCRdb year 2020). Libraries were prepared through the immunoSEQ multiplex PCR assay. TCRdb holds this immuneACCESS table with in-frame rearrangements only. Some clones are missing; in checked studies, unresolved V genes explain under half, and the rest has no known cause. The sample table shows 130,000 or so clones, and roughly 84% are seen once. The top ten clones comprise 7% to 9.5% of the sample. Specimen: peripheral blood. These receptors originate from a man aged 25 to 40 with COVID-19, enrolled during active disease.

This clone was seen just once. The chain employs TRBV6-1 and TRBJ1-1; unclear D gene. V was trimmed by 1 base and J by 4 bases, leaving 7 bases between them. Germline V gives CDR1 MNHNS, CDR2 SASEGT. The CDR3 is made up of 13 amino acids. The CDR3 DNA sequence: TGTGCCAGCAGTGAAGTGTGGGCCACTGAAGCTTTCTTT. Translation gives CASSEVWATEAFF.

The rearrangement uses TRBV14 and TRBJ1-1; D not resolved. Germline CDR1 reads SGHDN; CDR2 reads FVKESK. The CDR3 spans 13 residues. Trimming took off 4 bases at V and 1 base at J, with 7 bases between the two ends. The CDR3 bases are TGTGCCAGCAGCCCCCAGTGGAACACTGAAGCTTTCTTT. It is translated as CASSPQWNTEAFF.

V usage is TRBV5-5 and J usage is TRBJ1-5; a weak D match, TRBD1 (5 bases). The CDR3 runs to 17 residues. Trimming took off 2 bases at V and 1 base at J, with 16 bases between the two ends. CDR1 SGHKS and CDR2 YYEKEE come from the germline V gene (reference sequence). This CDR3 reads CASSFNDRRGSNQPQHF. CDR3 DNA: TGTGCCAGCAGCTTCAACGATCGTCGGGGGAGCAATCAGCCCCAGCATTTT.

This clone has a single count. V usage is TRBV2 and J usage is TRBJ2-1; 9 positions agree with TRBD2. Germline lookup yields CDR1 SNHLY and CDR2 FYNNEI. Trimming took 7 bases from V and 6 from J; bases not matched to a gene: 7. The CDR3 sequence is 14 residues long. The CDR3 sequence is CASMWREGLNEQFF. CDR3 nucleotide sequence: TGTGCCAGCATGTGGCGGGAGGGCCTCAATGAGCAGTTCTTC.

This clone was observed once. The chain employs TRBV6-1 and TRBJ2-1; a possible D gene is TRBD1 (5 bases). V was shortened by 3 bases and J by 4 bases, with 7 bases between the two germline ends. This CDR3 has 13 residues. Germline CDR1 and CDR2: MNHNS and SASEGT. As DNA, the CDR3 is TGTGCCAGCAGTGAGACAGATTACAATGAGCAGTTCTTC. Translated, it gives CASSETDYNEQFF.

The chain combines TRBV5-4 with TRBJ1-2; D may be TRBD1 (5 bases). From germline, CDR1 is SGHNT and CDR2 YYREEE (reference sequence). The V end was cut by 1 base, the J end by 6 bases, with 16 bases between. The CDR3 runs 15 residues. The CDR3 protein is CASSLSNRQGNGYTF. CDR3 nucleotides: TGTGCCAGCAGCTTGTCCAATCGGCAGGGCAATGGCTACACCTTC.

This rearrangement joins TRBV6-1 to TRBJ1-3, with D unclear. Trimming took 3 bases from V and 2 from J, leaving 14 bases between them. CDR3 length equals 16 residues. The germline V gene has CDR1 MNHNS and CDR2 SASEGT. The CDR3 sequence: CASSDGLRVTGNTIYF. The CDR3 coding sequence is TGTGCCAGCAGTGATGGTCTGCGGGTAACTGGAAACACCATATATTTT.

The chain joins TRBV24-1 to TRBJ2-5, with D possibly being TRBD1 (5 bases). There are 13 residues in the CDR3. Germline CDR1 reads KGHDR; CDR2 reads SFDVKD. V lost 5 bases to trimming and J lost 5 bases, with 11 bases between them. The CDR3 protein is CATSVSGSETQYF. The CDR3 bases are TGTGCCACCAGTGTATCAGGGTCGGAGACCCAGTACTTC.

CDR3 nucleotides: TGCGCCAGCAGCGATTCTACAGGGACGTTTGGCTACACCTTC. Translation gives CASSDSTGTFGYTF. The chain carries TRBV5-1 and TRBJ1-2; TRBD1 is a possible D gene (6 bases). The V gene lost 4 bases and the J gene lost 7 bases, with 17 bases spanning the gap. This CDR3 has 14 residues. The germline V gene has CDR1 SGHRS and CDR2 YFSETQ.

The chain uses TRBV29-1 and TRBJ1-2; D call uncertain. The V gene's germline CDR1 is SQVTM and CDR2 ANQGSEA. Trimming removed 6 bases at V and 6 bases at J, with 11 bases between. This CDR3 comprises 11 residues. The CDR3 region is CSVRQGHGYTF. The CDR3 nucleotides are TGCAGCGTACGACAAGGCCATGGCTACACCTTC.

CDR3 sequence reads: CASRRPPGGGSPGETQYF. The CDR3 coding sequence is TGTGCCAGCAGACGACCTCCGGGGGGCGGGAGTCCGGGGGAGACCCAGTACTTC. The chain joins TRBV6-6 to TRBJ2-5; the D gene is possibly TRBD2 (7 bases). The germline V and J ends were trimmed by 6 bases and 5 bases, with 28 bases remaining between them. This CDR3 region has 18 residues. Germline values: CDR1 MNHNY, CDR2 SVGAGI (reference sequence).

The chain uses TRBV29-1 and TRBJ1-5; 7 nucleotides match TRBD1. The CDR3 totals 15 residues. After removal of 5 bases from V and 2 bases from J, the junction contained 9 bases not matched to a gene. From germline, CDR1 is SQVTM and CDR2 ANQGSEA. CDR3 nucleotide sequence: TGCAGCGTTAGACAGGGATGGGGTGGCAATCAGCCCCAGCATTTT. Amino acid sequence: CSVRQGWGGNQPQHF.

The V call is TRBV27, the J call TRBJ2-3; the match to TRBD2 covers 7 bases. In germline, CDR1 is MNHEY, CDR2 SMNVEV (reference sequence). V lost 1 base, J lost 6 bases, and 10 bases stayed unmatched. This CDR3 is built from 16 residues. CDR3 nucleotides: TGTGCCAGCAGTTTATTGGCGGGAGCAAGTCGCGATACGCAGTATTTT. Its translation: CASSLLAGASRDTQYF.

The rearrangement uses TRBV6-1 and TRBJ1-5; a weak D match, TRBD1 (6 bases). V lost 2 bases, J lost 0 bases, and 14 bases lay in between. The CDR3 consists of 17 residues. Looked up from germline, CDR1 is MNHNS and CDR2 is SASEGT. CDR3 sequence (DNA): TGTGCCAGCAGTGAATGGACAGCCCCCTATAGCAATCAGCCCCAGCATTTT. Translation gives CASSEWTAPYSNQPQHF.